The next 30 T cell receptor beta chains were all read from a single sample in a study of Ad26.COV2.S vaccination and SARS-CoV-2 variants. TCRdb's table, derived via immunoSEQ multiplex PCR, lists solely in-frame clones and lacks some. Altogether hundreds of thousands of clones are present, about 91% being singletons, with the ten largest covering about 3.9%. This specimen consisted of peripheral blood, obtained after recovery from COVID-19. The receptors here all came from a human donor who had recovered from COVID-19.

The rearrangement joins TRBV6-2 or TRBV6-3 to TRBJ2-3; tentative D call: TRBD2 (5 bases). Germline CDR1 is MNHEY and CDR2 is SVGEGT. This CDR3 has 14 amino acids. Trimming pared 5 bases from V and 10 bases from J, leaving 19 bases between. As DNA, the CDR3 is TGTGCCAGCAGTCCGAACGACCTAGCCCATCCGCAGTATTTT. It encodes CASSPNDLAHPQYF.

The chain uses TRBV2 and TRBJ1-5, with 8 bases that match TRBD1. This CDR3 is built from 14 residues. CDR1 SNHLY and CDR2 FYNNEI come from the germline V gene. V was pared by 6 bases and J by 4 bases, with 5 bases of the junction left unmatched. CDR3 residues: CASRIDRGNQPQHF. CDR3 DNA sequence: TGTGCCAGCAGGATTGACAGGGGAAATCAGCCCCAGCATTTT.

V and J are TRBV27 and TRBJ1-2; D uncertain. This CDR3 region has 18 residues. Between the trimmed V and J ends, which lost 6 bases and 3 bases, there was a span of 26 bases. Germline V lookup: CDR1 MNHEY, CDR2 SMNVEV (reference sequence). In DNA, the CDR3 is TGTGCCAGCAGCTCTGACCCAAGGACGGGGAAGCCAGACTATGGCTACACCTTC. Translation gives CASSSDPRTGKPDYGYTF.

The CDR3: CASSVGSGGGNQPQHF. The CDR3, as DNA: TGTGCCAGCAGCGTAGGGTCCGGGGGTGGCAATCAGCCCCAGCATTTT. V and J are TRBV9 and TRBJ1-5, with D possibly matching TRBD1 (5 bases). The CDR3 length is 16 residues. Trimming cost V 0 bases and J 2 bases, with 12 bases left between them. Germline loops: CDR1 SGDLS, CDR2 YYNGEE.

The chain recombines TRBV6-5 with TRBJ1-2, with D unclear. Germline CDR1 and CDR2: MNHEY and SVGAGI. The CDR3 has 13 residues. With 7 bases removed from V and 7 bases from J, the gap between germline ends came to 16 bases. CDR3 sequence reads: CASNQGRQGGYTF. The CDR3 nucleotides read TGTGCCAGCAACCAAGGGCGGCAAGGTGGCTACACCTTC.

This clone came up once. The rearrangement joins TRBV10-3 to TRBJ1-3; D gene ambiguous. Trimming pared 7 bases from V and 3 bases from J, leaving 19 bases between. The CDR3 consists of 16 residues. The germline V gene has CDR1 ENHRY and CDR2 SYGVKD. In DNA, the CDR3 is TGTGCCATCACCACGTTTAGGGAATTGAGTGGAAACACCATATATTTT. Its protein product is CAITTFRELSGNTIYF.

The chain employs TRBV27 and TRBJ2-7; 9 positions agree with TRBD1. The CDR3 totals 14 residues. CDR1 and CDR2 (germline): MNHEY, SMNVEV (reference sequence). The V and J ends lost 6 bases and 3 bases, in that order; junction bases with no gene match: 6. CDR3 region: CASSRQGGVYEQYF. The CDR3 bases are TGTGCCAGCAGCAGACAGGGGGGGGTCTACGAGCAGTACTTC.

Turning to this clone: Different DNA sequences within this sample yield the same CDR3. The rearrangement joins TRBV5-6 to TRBJ1-1, with D possibly being TRBD1 (5 bases). There are 12 residues in the CDR3. Per the germline V gene, CDR1 is SGHDT and CDR2 is YYEEEE. The V and J ends lost 3 bases and 2 bases respectively, with 5 bases between them. CDR3 DNA sequence: TGTGCCAGCAGCTGGGGCAACACTGAAGCTTTCTTT. Its translation is CASSWGNTEAFF.

This clone was detected only once. V gene TRBV9 combines with J gene TRBJ2-7, with no clear D. The CDR3 totals 17 residues. V was pared by 0 bases and J by 4 bases, with 20 bases between. Looked up from germline, CDR1 is SGDLS and CDR2 is YYNGEE. CDR3 loop: CASSVGPSRQIQYEQYF. The CDR3 coding sequence is TGTGCCAGCAGCGTAGGTCCGTCAAGACAAATCCAATACGAGCAGTACTTC.

This sequence joins TRBV7-2 and TRBJ2-5, with 8 bases aligning to TRBD2. In germline, CDR1 is SGHTA, CDR2 FQGNSA. Germline trimming cut 1 base from V and 1 base from J; bases unmatched to any gene: 8. This CDR3 comprises 17 residues. CDR3 amino acids: CASSLVAAGALQETQYF. In nucleotides, the CDR3 is TGTGCCAGCAGCTTAGTGGCAGCGGGGGCCCTCCAAGAGACCCAGTACTTC.

The chain carries TRBV21-1 and TRBJ1-2. TRBV21-1 is a listed pseudogene. The CDR3 is made up of 16 amino acids. CDR3 sequence (DNA): TGTGCCAGCAGCAAAGTAGAGGCCCGGGTTGACTATGGCTACACCTTC. This encodes CASSKVEARVDYGYTF.

The gene calls are TRBV7-2 and TRBJ2-2; D not resolved. The CDR3 length is 14 residues. The V end lost 2 bases, the J end lost 0 bases, and 4 bases lay between the germline ends. Germline V gives CDR1 SGHTA, CDR2 FQGNSA. CDR3 nucleotides: TGTGCCAGCAGCTTACAGGCGAACACCGGGGAGCTGTTTTTT. Translated, it gives CASSLQANTGELFF.

Comment on this clone: Other DNA sequences of this sample code for an identical CDR3. The chain is built from TRBV27 and TRBJ2-6; unclear D gene. The CDR3 runs to 13 residues. V was trimmed by 6 bases and J by 0 bases, leaving 3 bases between them. Germline CDR1 MNHEY, CDR2 SMNVEV (reference sequence). CDR3 nucleotides: TGTGCCAGCAGCTTCTCTGGGGCCAACGTCCTGACTTTC. Translated: CASSFSGANVLTF.

The V call is TRBV5-6, the J call TRBJ1-4, with D unresolved. The CDR3 has 15 amino acids. The V gene's germline CDR1 is SGHDT and CDR2 YYEEEE. V lost 1 base and J lost 3, with 10 bases in between. Here the CDR3 reads CASSLSGTPNEKLFF. The CDR3, as DNA: TGTGCCAGCAGCTTGTCCGGTACTCCTAATGAAAAACTGTTTTTT.

The V gene is TRBV6-6, the J gene TRBJ2-5; 8 bases are shared with TRBD2. V lost 7 bases and J lost 4; bases outside the gene matches: 5. This CDR3 has 13 amino acids. The V gene's germline CDR1 is MNHNY and CDR2 SVGAGI (reference sequence). CDR3 in amino acids: CASMGGGRETQYF. CDR3 coding DNA: TGTGCCAGCATGGGCGGGGGGAGAGAGACCCAGTACTTC.

The V and J genes are TRBV3-1 (or the pseudogene TRBV3-2) and TRBJ1-5; D possibly corresponds to TRBD1 (6 bases). Between the trimmed V and J ends, which lost 4 bases and 1 base, there was a span of 8 bases. Germline V gene sequence: CDR1 LGHDT, CDR2 YNNKEL (reference sequence). The CDR3 extends over 14 amino acids. The CDR3 nucleotides read TGTGCCAGCAGCCCGGGACACAGCAATCAGCCCCAGCATTTT. Translated: CASSPGHSNQPQHF.

The genes are TRBV7-2 and TRBJ1-2, with D uncertain. Germline V gives CDR1 SGHTA, CDR2 FQGNSA. Trimming removed 3 bases at V and 7 bases at J, with 12 bases between. This CDR3 spans 13 amino acids. This CDR3 reads CASSLVRFAGYTF. CDR3 nucleotide sequence: TGTGCCAGCAGCTTGGTCAGGTTTGCTGGCTACACCTTC. The full variable domain, completed using reference TRBV7-2 and TRBJ1-2, is GAGVSQSPSNKVTEKGKDVELRCDPISGHTALYWYRQSLGQGLEFLIYFQGNSAPDKSGLPSDRFSAERTGGSVSTLTIQRTQQEDSAVYLCASSLVRFAGYTFGSGTRLTVV.

V usage is TRBV5-4 and J usage is TRBJ1-2; no clear D. The CDR3 covers 15 residues. Germline lookup yields CDR1 SGHNT and CDR2 YYREEE (reference sequence). V dropped 4 bases and J dropped 5 bases, with 18 bases sitting between them. CDR3: CASSPRGGGDYGYTF. The CDR3 DNA sequence: TGTGCCAGCAGCCCCCGCGGTGGCGGAGATTATGGCTACACCTTC.

CDR3 in DNA: TGCAGCGCCCTCACCCCCCAATTTGGGGGCGAGCAGTACTTC. Translation gives CSALTPQFGGEQYF. V gene TRBV29-1 combines with J gene TRBJ2-7; perhaps D is TRBD1 or TRBD2 (5 bases each). Germline loops: CDR1 SQVTM, CDR2 ANQGSEA. CDR3 size: 14 residues. Trimming pared 7 bases from V and 6 bases from J, leaving 22 bases between.

The chain carries TRBV7-2 and TRBJ2-3, with 7 bases lining up with TRBD1. CDR1 and CDR2 from the germline V gene are SGHTA and FQGNSA. Unmatched junction bases numbered 8, after V lost 5 bases and J lost 0 bases. The CDR3 runs 16 residues. The CDR3 here is CASSNYRGPSTDTQYF. The DNA of the CDR3 is TGTGCCAGCAGCAACTACAGGGGCCCAAGCACAGATACGCAGTATTTT.

CDR3 residues: CASRQGEMNTEAFF. Here the CDR3 DNA reads TGTGCCAGTAGACAGGGGGAGATGAACACTGAAGCTTTCTTT. The chain combines TRBV2 with TRBJ1-1; TRBD1 matches at 9 bases. Germline assignment: CDR1 SNHLY and CDR2 FYNNEI. The CDR3 loop spans 14 amino acids. V trimming: 9 bases; J trimming: 0 bases; junction bases outside the gene matches: 5.

The CDR3 here is CASSTLAYQRVDTEAFF. Written as DNA, the CDR3 is TGTGCCAGCAGCACACTAGCTTACCAAAGGGTGGACACTGAAGCTTTCTTT. V usage is TRBV7-8 and J usage is TRBJ1-1, with D hard to call. Trimming cost V 5 bases and J 3 bases, with 22 bases left between them. This CDR3 spans 17 amino acids. Germline V lookup: CDR1 SGHVS, CDR2 FQNEAQ.

Points on this clone: Other nucleotide sequences in the sample specify the same CDR3. This rearrangement joins TRBV15 to TRBJ1-6; a possible D gene is TRBD1 (6 bases). Germline V gene lookup returns CDR1 LNHNV and CDR2 YYDKDF (reference sequence). The V and J ends lost 3 bases and 3 bases respectively, with 9 bases between them. CDR3 size: 15 residues. The CDR3 protein is CATSRVQGYNSPLHF. The CDR3 nucleotides are TGTGCCACCAGCAGGGTACAGGGCTATAATTCACCCCTCCACTTT.

The genes are TRBV3-1 (or the pseudogene TRBV3-2) and TRBJ1-2; no clear D. CDR1 LGHDT and CDR2 YNNKEL come from the germline V gene (reference sequence). Trimming left V 0 bases short and J 8 bases short, with 16 bases between. There are 15 residues in the CDR3. This CDR3 reads CASSQDNSRFYGYTF. The CDR3 nucleotides are TGTGCCAGCAGCCAAGATAATTCCAGGTTCTACGGCTACACCTTC.

V gene TRBV3-1 (or the pseudogene TRBV3-2) combines with J gene TRBJ1-5; no clear D gene. V shed 2 bases and J shed 0 bases, with 5 bases lying between them. CDR3 length equals 14 residues. In germline, CDR1 is LGHDT, CDR2 YNNKEL (reference sequence). The CDR3 DNA is TGTGCCAGCAGCCAAAGGCTTAGCAATCAGCCCCAGCATTTT. Translating gives CASSQRLSNQPQHF.

This clone came up a few times. The J gene is TRBJ1-3, the V gene TRBV3-1 (or the pseudogene TRBV3-2); TRBD1 matches at 8 bases. The trim removed 4 bases at V and 0 bases at J, leaving 2 bases unmatched. This CDR3 contains 15 residues. The germline gives CDR1 LGHDT, CDR2 YNNKEL (reference sequence). The CDR3: CASSPTGASGNTIYF. For the CDR3, the DNA is TGTGCCAGCAGCCCGACAGGGGCCTCTGGAAACACCATATATTTT.

V is TRBV18 and J is TRBJ2-7, with D perhaps TRBD2 (6 bases). Germline V lookup: CDR1 KGHSH, CDR2 LQKENI. This CDR3 is built from 15 residues. Deletions cut 5 bases from V and 2 bases from J, with 16 bases between. The CDR3: CASSSIAAGTYEQYF. The CDR3 bases are TGTGCCAGCTCATCAATTGCGGCGGGGACCTACGAGCAGTACTTC.

The gene calls are TRBV7-9 and TRBJ1-5; no definite D call. Germline assignment: CDR1 SEHNR and CDR2 FQNEAQ (reference sequence). Trimming removed 0 bases from V and 3 bases from J, with 6 bases in between. CDR3 length: 14 residues. CDR3 nucleotide sequence: TGTGCCAGCAGCTTAGCGGGTCACAATCAGCCCCAGCATTTT. Protein sequence: CASSLAGHNQPQHF.

The chain uses TRBV15 and TRBJ2-3; tentatively, D is TRBD1 (7 bases). The germline V and J ends were trimmed by 8 bases and 4 bases, with 13 bases remaining between them. CDR1 LNHNV and CDR2 YYDKDF come from the germline V gene (reference sequence). The CDR3 is 13 amino acids. CDR3 region: CATGGGVADTQYF. The DNA of the CDR3 is TGTGCCACCGGAGGGGGCGTGGCAGATACGCAGTATTTT.

The CDR3 region is CASSPTGADTQYF. The CDR3 DNA sequence: TGTGCCAGCAGCCCAACCGGAGCAGATACGCAGTATTTT. This chain connects TRBV7-3 to TRBJ2-3; unclear D gene. The CDR3 sequence is 13 residues long. Trimming left V 5 bases short and J 4 bases short, with 10 bases between. CDR1 is SGHTA and CDR2 is FQGTGA in the germline V gene. The whole variable domain, filled in from reference TRBV7-3 and TRBJ2-3, reads GAGVSQTPSNKVTEKGKYVELRCDPISGHTALYWYRQSLGQGPEFLIYFQGTGAADDSGLPNDRFFAVRPEGSVSTLKIQRTERGDSAVYLCASSPTGADTQYFGPGTRLTVL.